This T cell receptor (beta chain) was profiled in a study of CD8+ T cells in alopecia areata. CDR1 and CDR2 from the germline V gene are SGHVS and FQNEAQ. CDR3 length: 18 residues. V gave up 0 bases and J gave up 2 bases; unmatched junction bases: 11. Sequencing used cDNA as its template, made by extracting RNA and reverse transcribing it. Here immunoSEQ multiplex PCR was the method, and the copy in TCRdb shows in-frame clones only, minus some. The sample consists of 100,000 to 150,000 clones, 50% to 60% of them appearing once. Sequencing was performed on CD4+ T cells sorted from blood, taken at week 0. This receptor was identified in a human donor with alopecia areata. The genes are TRBV7-8 and TRBJ2-7; 9 positions agree with TRBD2. The CDR3 sequence: CASSLAGVAGDYTYEQYF. The CDR3 nucleotides read TGTGCCAGCAGCTTAGCGGGAGTAGCGGGAGACTACACCTACGAGCAGTACTTC.